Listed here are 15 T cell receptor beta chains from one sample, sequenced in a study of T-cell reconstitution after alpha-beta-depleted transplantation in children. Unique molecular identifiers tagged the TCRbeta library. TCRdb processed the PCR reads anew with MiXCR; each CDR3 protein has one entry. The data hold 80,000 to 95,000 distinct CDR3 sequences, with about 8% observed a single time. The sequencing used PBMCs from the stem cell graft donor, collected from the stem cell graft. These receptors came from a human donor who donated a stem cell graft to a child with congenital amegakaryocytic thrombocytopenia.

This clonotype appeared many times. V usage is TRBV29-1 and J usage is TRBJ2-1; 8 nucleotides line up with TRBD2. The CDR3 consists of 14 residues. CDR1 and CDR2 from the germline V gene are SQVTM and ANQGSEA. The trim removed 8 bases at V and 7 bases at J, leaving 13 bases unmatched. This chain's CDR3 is CSIWGPAGANEQFF. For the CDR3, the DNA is TGCAGCATTTGGGGTCCAGCGGGAGCAAATGAGCAGTTCTTC.

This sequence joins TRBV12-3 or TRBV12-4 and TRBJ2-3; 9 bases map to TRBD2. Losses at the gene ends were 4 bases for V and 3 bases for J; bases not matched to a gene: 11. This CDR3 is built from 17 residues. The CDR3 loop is CASSSGSSGGWTDTQYF. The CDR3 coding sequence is TGTGCCAGCAGTTCCGGCAGTAGCGGGGGTTGGACAGATACGCAGTATTTT.

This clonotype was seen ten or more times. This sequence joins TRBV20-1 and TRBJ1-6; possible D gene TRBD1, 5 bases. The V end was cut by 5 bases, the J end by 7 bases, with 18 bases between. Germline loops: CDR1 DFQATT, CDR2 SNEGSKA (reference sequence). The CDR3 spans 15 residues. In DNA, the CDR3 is TGCAGTGCTCAGTCAGGGTGGCGGGGAAATTCACCCCTCCACTTT. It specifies CSAQSGWRGNSPLHF.

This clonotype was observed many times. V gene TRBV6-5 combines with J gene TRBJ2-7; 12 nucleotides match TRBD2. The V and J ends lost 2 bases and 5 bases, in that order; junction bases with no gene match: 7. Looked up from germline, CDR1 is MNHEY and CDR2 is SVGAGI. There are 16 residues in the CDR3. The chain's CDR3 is CASSYPGLAGSHEQYF. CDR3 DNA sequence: TGTGCCAGCAGTTACCCCGGACTAGCGGGATCCCACGAGCAGTACTTC.

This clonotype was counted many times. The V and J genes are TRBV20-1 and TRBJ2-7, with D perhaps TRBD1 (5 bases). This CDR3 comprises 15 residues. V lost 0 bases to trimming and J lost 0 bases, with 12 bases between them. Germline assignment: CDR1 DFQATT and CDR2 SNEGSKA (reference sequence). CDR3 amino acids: CSARDRQSSSYEQYF. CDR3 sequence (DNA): TGCAGTGCTAGAGATCGACAGTCGAGCTCCTACGAGCAGTACTTC.

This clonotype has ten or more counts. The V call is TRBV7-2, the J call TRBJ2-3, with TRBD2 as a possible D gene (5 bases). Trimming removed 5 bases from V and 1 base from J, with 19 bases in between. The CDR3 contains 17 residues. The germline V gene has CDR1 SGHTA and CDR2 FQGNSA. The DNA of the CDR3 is TGTGCCAGCAGCCCGGAGGCGTTAACCCTGGGCACAGATACGCAGTATTTT. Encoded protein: CASSPEALTLGTDTQYF.

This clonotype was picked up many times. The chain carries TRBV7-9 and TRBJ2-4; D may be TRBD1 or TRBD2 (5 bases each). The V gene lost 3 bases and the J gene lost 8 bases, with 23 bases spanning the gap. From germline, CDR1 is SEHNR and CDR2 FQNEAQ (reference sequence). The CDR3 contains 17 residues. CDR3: CASSFVGASDEGDIQYF. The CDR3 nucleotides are TGTGCCAGCAGCTTCGTCGGGGCCTCCGACGAGGGTGACATTCAGTACTTC.

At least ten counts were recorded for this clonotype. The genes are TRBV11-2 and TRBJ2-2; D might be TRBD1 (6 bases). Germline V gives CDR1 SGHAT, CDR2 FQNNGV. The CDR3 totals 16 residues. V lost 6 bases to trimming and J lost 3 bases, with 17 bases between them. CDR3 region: CASSLRVQGHTGELFF. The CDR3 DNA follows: TGTGCCAGCAGTTTAAGAGTACAGGGACACACCGGGGAGCTGTTTTTT.

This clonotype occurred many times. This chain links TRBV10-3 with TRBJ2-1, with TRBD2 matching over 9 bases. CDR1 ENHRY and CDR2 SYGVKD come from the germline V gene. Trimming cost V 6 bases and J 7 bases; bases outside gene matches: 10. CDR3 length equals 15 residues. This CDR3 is CAIRPGSGGRNEQFF. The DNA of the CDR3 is TGTGCCATCAGGCCGGGGAGCGGGGGGAGAAATGAGCAGTTCTTC.

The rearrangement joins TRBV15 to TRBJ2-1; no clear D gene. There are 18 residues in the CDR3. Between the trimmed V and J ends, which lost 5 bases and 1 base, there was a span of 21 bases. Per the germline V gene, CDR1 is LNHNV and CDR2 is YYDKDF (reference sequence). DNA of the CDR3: TGTGCCACCAGCCCGATCCCGACCTCGACGGATTCCTACAATGAGCAGTTCTTC. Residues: CATSPIPTSTDSYNEQFF.

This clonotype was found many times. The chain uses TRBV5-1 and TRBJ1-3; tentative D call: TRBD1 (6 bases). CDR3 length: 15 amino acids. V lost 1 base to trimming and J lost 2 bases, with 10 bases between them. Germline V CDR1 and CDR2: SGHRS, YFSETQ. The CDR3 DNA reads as TGCGCCAGCAGCTTGCAGGGGATCACTGGAAACACCATATATTTT. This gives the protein CASSLQGITGNTIYF.

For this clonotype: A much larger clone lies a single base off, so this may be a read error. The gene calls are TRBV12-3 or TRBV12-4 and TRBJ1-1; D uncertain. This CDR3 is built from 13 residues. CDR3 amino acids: CASTLERNTAAFF. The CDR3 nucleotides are TGTGCCAGCACCTTAGAGAGGAACACTGCAGCTTTCTTT.

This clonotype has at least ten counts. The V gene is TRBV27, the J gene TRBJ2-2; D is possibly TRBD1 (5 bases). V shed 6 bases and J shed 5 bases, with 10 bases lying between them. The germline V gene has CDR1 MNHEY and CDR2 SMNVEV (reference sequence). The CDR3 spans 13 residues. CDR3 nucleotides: TGTGCCAGCAGCCGACAGTGGACCGGGGAGCTGTTTTTT. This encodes CASSRQWTGELFF.

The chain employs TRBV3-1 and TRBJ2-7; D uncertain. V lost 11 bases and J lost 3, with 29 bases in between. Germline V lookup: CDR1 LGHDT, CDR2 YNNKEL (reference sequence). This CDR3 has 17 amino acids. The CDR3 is CASCQERIGFPDYEQYF. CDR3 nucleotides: TGTGCCTCCTGCCAAGAACGAATAGGGTTCCCCGACTACGAGCAGTACTTC.

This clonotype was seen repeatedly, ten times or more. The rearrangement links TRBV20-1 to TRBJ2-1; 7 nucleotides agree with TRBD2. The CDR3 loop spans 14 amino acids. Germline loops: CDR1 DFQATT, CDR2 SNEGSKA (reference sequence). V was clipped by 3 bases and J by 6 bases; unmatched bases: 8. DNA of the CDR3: TGCAGTGCTAGTGCGGGACTAAGGGGCAATGAGCAGTTCTTC. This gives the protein CSASAGLRGNEQFF.